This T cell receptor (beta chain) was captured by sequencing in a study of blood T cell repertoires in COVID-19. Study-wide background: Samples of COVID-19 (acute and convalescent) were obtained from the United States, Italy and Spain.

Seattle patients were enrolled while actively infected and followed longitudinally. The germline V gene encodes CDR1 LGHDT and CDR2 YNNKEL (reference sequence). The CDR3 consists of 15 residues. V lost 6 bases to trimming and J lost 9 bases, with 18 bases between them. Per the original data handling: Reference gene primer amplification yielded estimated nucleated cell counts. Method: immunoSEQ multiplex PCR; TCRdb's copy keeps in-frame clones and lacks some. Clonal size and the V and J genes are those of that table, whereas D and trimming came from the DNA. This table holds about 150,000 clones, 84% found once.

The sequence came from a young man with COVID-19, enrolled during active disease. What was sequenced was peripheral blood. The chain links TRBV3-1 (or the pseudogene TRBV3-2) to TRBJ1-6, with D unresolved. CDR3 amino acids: CASSPRVGSASPLHF. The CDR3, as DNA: TGTGCCAGCAGTCCAAGAGTGGGCAGTGCTTCACCCCTCCACTTT.